This T cell receptor (beta chain) was recovered during a study of blood T cells in healthy people across ages. Primers used in a second PCR of roughly 7 to 12 cycles were a sample-barcoded 5' primer and a J-beta primer mix. A single record per CDR3 protein comes from TCRdb applying MiXCR to the 5' RACE reads. In the table there are around 800,000 distinct CDR3 sequences, 53% of which are singletons. Germline CDR1 MNHEY, CDR2 SVGAGI. This CDR3 comprises 13 residues. The J segment lost 6 bases and the V segment lost 5 bases, leaving 6 bases of the junction unmatched. The V and J genes are TRBV6-5 and TRBJ2-7, with TRBD2 matching 8 bases. This sequence originates from an elderly man in good health. Material: blood. The CDR3 DNA reads as TGTGCCAGCAGTCAAATGACTAGCGCCGAGCAGTACTTC. This sequence encodes CASSQMTSAEQYF.